This T cell receptor (beta chain) stems from a study of cytomegalovirus exposure and HLA in healthy donors. Trimming took 0 bases from V and 4 from J; bases not matched to a gene: 3. Germline CDR1 is MGHRA and CDR2 is YSYEKL. The CDR3 is 15 residues long. PCR was performed using 60 Vbeta and 13 Jbeta primers. TCRdb's table, derived via immunoSEQ multiplex PCR, lists solely in-frame clones and lacks some. The table lists 150,000 to 200,000 clones, 78% of them singletons. The sequenced sample consisted of PBMCs. This chain uses TRBV4-1 with TRBJ2-1; 7 positions match TRBD1. This TCR was sampled from a woman aged 50 to 60 in good health and CMV-seropositive. The chain's CDR3 is CASSQDYRGYNEQFF. CDR3 nucleotides: TGCGCCAGCAGCCAAGATTACAGGGGATACAATGAGCAGTTCTTC.